These 20 T cell receptor beta chains originate from one sample sequenced in a study of cytomegalovirus exposure and HLA in healthy donors. PCR primers comprised 60 Vbeta and 13 Jbeta primers. Clones were sequenced by immunoSEQ multiplex PCR, and TCRdb holds only the in-frame ones, with some missing. The data show 180,000 or so clones, just over 75% seen once. What was sequenced was PBMCs. The receptors derive from a woman aged 60 to 75 in good health and CMV-seropositive.

This sequence joins TRBV10-2 and TRBJ2-2; TRBD1 matches 7 bases. Trimming removed 3 bases from V and 6 bases from J; junction bases left unmatched: 1. The CDR3 extends over 13 amino acids. CDR1 is WSHSY, CDR2 SAAADI, per germline. The CDR3 reads CASSETGAGELFF. Written as DNA, the CDR3 is TGCGCCAGCAGTGAAACAGGGGCCGGGGAGCTGTTTTTT.

The rearrangement uses TRBV7-9 and TRBJ2-5; the D gene is possibly TRBD1 (5 bases). Trimming took 3 bases from V and 1 from J, leaving 9 bases between them. In germline, CDR1 is SEHNR, CDR2 FQNEAQ (reference sequence). This CDR3 has 14 residues. The CDR3 sequence: CASSLGQIQETQYF. The CDR3 DNA reads as TGTGCCAGCAGCTTGGGGCAGATCCAAGAGACCCAGTACTTC. Full variable domain (outside the CDR3, taken from reference TRBV7-9 and TRBJ2-5): DTGVSQNPRHKITKRGQNVTFRCDPISEHNRLYWYRQTLGQGPEFLTYFQNEAQLEKSRLLSDRFSAERPKGSFSTLEIQRTEQGDSAMYLCASSLGQIQETQYFGPGTRLLVL.

This clone was seen a handful of times. The genes are TRBV19 and TRBJ2-3; D may be TRBD2 (6 bases). The germline V and J ends were trimmed by 10 bases and 4 bases, with 12 bases remaining between them. Germline lookup yields CDR1 LNHDA and CDR2 SQIVND (reference sequence). This CDR3 spans 12 amino acids. The CDR3, as DNA: TGTGCCACCAAGGCTAGCGCAGATACGCAGTATTTT. Its translation: CATKASADTQYF.

The rearrangement uses TRBV6-1 and TRBJ2-2; 8 nucleotides agree with TRBD1. CDR1 MNHNS and CDR2 SASEGT come from the germline V gene. V shed 7 bases and J 3 bases; nucleotides not matched to a gene: 7. The CDR3 has 15 amino acids. CDR3 sequence reads: CASTSQGADTGELFF. The DNA of the CDR3 is TGTGCCAGCACCTCCCAGGGGGCTGACACCGGGGAGCTGTTTTTT.

The chain employs TRBV5-4 and TRBJ2-4; 11 nucleotides match TRBD1. The germline V gene encodes CDR1 SGHNT and CDR2 YYREEE (reference sequence). This CDR3 is 15 amino acids long. V was clipped by 0 bases and J by 8 bases; unmatched bases: 4. Here the CDR3 DNA reads TGTGCCAGCAGCTTGGCAGGGACAGGGGGTTACATTCAGTACTTC. This codes for CASSLAGTGGYIQYF.

The chain employs TRBV7-9 and TRBJ2-7, with D possibly being TRBD2 (5 bases). Looked up from germline, CDR1 is SEHNR and CDR2 is FQNEAQ (reference sequence). This CDR3 is 14 amino acids long. V gave up 3 bases and J gave up 5 bases, with 14 bases separating them. CDR3 region: CASSFDRRGDEQYF. The CDR3 DNA follows: TGTGCCAGCAGCTTTGATCGCCGGGGAGACGAGCAGTACTTC.

The chain recombines TRBV12-5 with TRBJ2-3; 10 positions agree with TRBD2. Per germline, CDR1 LGHNT and CDR2 FRNRAP. Germline trimming cut 4 bases from V and 0 bases from J; bases unmatched to any gene: 10. This CDR3 has 18 amino acids. Here the CDR3 DNA reads TGTGCTAGTGGTTATGGAGACAGGACTAGCGGTAGCACAGATACGCAGTATTTT. It codes for CASGYGDRTSGSTDTQYF.

This clone was counted once. Germline and junction disagree at one end, which may indicate a read error. J is TRBJ2-6 and V is TRBV18; 8 bases agree with TRBD1. Per the germline V gene, CDR1 is KGHSH and CDR2 is LQKENI. CDR3 length: 18 amino acids. The CDR3 loop reads CASSPIAQGAPGANGLTF. The CDR3 DNA reads as TGTGCCAGCTCACCCATTGCTCAGGGGGCGCCTGGGGCCAACGGCCTGACTTTC.

J is TRBJ1-1 and V is TRBV19; the D is unclear. Trimming took off 3 bases at V and 8 bases at J, with 10 bases between the two ends. This CDR3 has 12 amino acids. Germline CDR1 LNHDA, CDR2 SQIVND (reference sequence). This CDR3 reads CASSMMGREAFF. In nucleotides, the CDR3 is TGTGCCAGTAGTATGATGGGGAGGGAAGCTTTCTTT. Combining the CDR3 with reference TRBV19 and TRBJ1-1 gives the whole variable domain DGGITQSPKYLFRKEGQNVTLSCEQNLNHDAMYWYRQDPGQGLRLIYYSQIVNDFQKGDIAEGYSVSREKKESFPLTVTSAQKNPTAFYLCASSMMGREAFFGQGTRLTVV.

This clone has just one count. The J gene is TRBJ1-2, the V gene TRBV6-1, with D hard to call. Germline CDR1 and CDR2: MNHNS and SASEGT. This CDR3 region has 13 residues. Trimming shortened V by 6 bases and J by 1 base, and 9 bases separated the two germline ends. The chain's CDR3 is CASSAGFNYGYTF. The CDR3 DNA sequence: TGTGCCAGCAGCGCGGGATTTAACTATGGCTACACCTTC.

This clone was observed a single time. This chain uses TRBV19 with TRBJ2-1; the match to TRBD2 covers 11 bases. V lost 5 bases and J lost 2; bases outside the gene matches: 8. The CDR3 runs 17 residues. Germline CDR1 and CDR2: LNHDA and SQIVND (reference sequence). The CDR3 DNA reads TGTGCCAGTAGTCTAGGACTAGCGGGTCCTACCTACAATGAGCAGTTCTTC. It yields the protein CASSLGLAGPTYNEQFF.

This clone was seen a few times. The J gene is TRBJ2-1, the V gene TRBV5-4; the match to TRBD1 covers 8 bases. CDR1 and CDR2 from the germline V gene are SGHNT and YYREEE (reference sequence). This CDR3 region has 16 residues. Germline trimming cut 1 base from V and 3 bases from J; bases unmatched to any gene: 6. The CDR3 sequence is CASSLTGQGFYNEQFF. The CDR3 nucleotides are TGTGCCAGCAGCTTGACCGGACAGGGCTTCTACAATGAGCAGTTCTTC.

The chain recombines TRBV27 with TRBJ2-7, with TRBD2 identical over 10 bases. The germline V gene has CDR1 MNHEY and CDR2 SMNVEV (reference sequence). CDR3 length: 15 residues. V lost 1 base to trimming and J lost 6 bases; unmatched junction nucleotides: 6. The CDR3 loop reads CASSLLAGGVGEQYF. Here the CDR3 DNA reads TGTGCCAGCAGTTTATTAGCGGGGGGTGTTGGCGAGCAGTACTTC.

CDR3 protein: CASSLSGQVNSPLHF. As DNA, the CDR3 is TGTGCCAGCAGCTTGAGTGGACAGGTGAATTCACCCCTCCACTTT. V is TRBV5-4 and J is TRBJ1-6; 7 bases are a match to TRBD1. The CDR3 loop spans 15 amino acids. The V gene end was trimmed by 1 base and the J gene end by 7 bases; junction bases not matched to a gene: 5. Germline-derived CDR1 and CDR2 are SGHNT and YYREEE (reference sequence).

V is TRBV5-1 and J is TRBJ2-1; 10 nucleotides line up with TRBD2. The CDR3 consists of 17 residues. The V gene's germline CDR1 is SGHRS and CDR2 YFSETQ. V was pared by 2 bases and J by 7 bases, with 12 bases of the junction left unmatched. The CDR3 here is CASSFDSGRTFDNEQFF. The CDR3 bases are TGCGCCAGCAGCTTTGATAGCGGGAGGACCTTTGATAATGAGCAGTTCTTC.

Worth noting for this clone: The junction departs from the called germline gene at one end, perhaps through a read error. This chain joins TRBV11-3 and TRBJ2-4, with D tentatively TRBD2 (5 bases). There are 16 residues in the CDR3. Germline CDR1 SGHNT, CDR2 YENEEA. The CDR3 DNA reads TGTGCCAGCAGCTTATCTGCGGGTCTAGCCAAAAACAGTCAGTACTTC. As protein: CASSLSAGLAKNSQYF.

The rearrangement joins TRBV29-1 to TRBJ2-3; tentative D call: TRBD2 (6 bases). This CDR3 is built from 17 residues. Germline V gives CDR1 SQVTM, CDR2 ANQGSEA. The V end was cut by 3 bases, the J end by 4 bases, with 23 bases between. CDR3 nucleotide sequence: TGCAGCGTTGACCCGAGAGGAGGCGGGGTGGGCCCAGATACGCAGTATTTT. Translated: CSVDPRGGGVGPDTQYF.

The chain employs TRBV6-1 and TRBJ2-7, with TRBD2 as a possible D gene (5 bases). The CDR3 is made up of 12 amino acids. Trimming pared 2 bases from V and 6 bases from J, leaving 8 bases between. The V gene's germline CDR1 is MNHNS and CDR2 SASEGT. The chain's CDR3 is CASSETGGEQYF. The CDR3 DNA reads TGTGCCAGCAGTGAAACTGGAGGCGAGCAGTACTTC.

The chain recombines TRBV28 with TRBJ1-1, with 9 bases fitting TRBD1. Germline V gives CDR1 MDHEN, CDR2 SYDVKM. CDR3 size: 17 residues. J was trimmed by 1 base and V by 8 bases; bases with no gene match: 14. The CDR3 DNA reads TGTGCCAGCGCTTCCGGCGGGACAGGGTTCGGGAACACTGAAGCTTTCTTT. Protein sequence: CASASGGTGFGNTEAFF.

The rearrangement joins TRBV27 to TRBJ1-1, with 8 bases aligning to TRBD1. The CDR3 has 17 amino acids. Germline CDR1 reads MNHEY; CDR2 reads SMNVEV (reference sequence). V was clipped by 5 bases and J by 4 bases; unmatched bases: 15. The CDR3 DNA follows: TGTGCCAGCAGTCATACAGGGACAGGACCATTGGTCACTGAAGCTTTCTTT. Translation gives CASSHTGTGPLVTEAFF.